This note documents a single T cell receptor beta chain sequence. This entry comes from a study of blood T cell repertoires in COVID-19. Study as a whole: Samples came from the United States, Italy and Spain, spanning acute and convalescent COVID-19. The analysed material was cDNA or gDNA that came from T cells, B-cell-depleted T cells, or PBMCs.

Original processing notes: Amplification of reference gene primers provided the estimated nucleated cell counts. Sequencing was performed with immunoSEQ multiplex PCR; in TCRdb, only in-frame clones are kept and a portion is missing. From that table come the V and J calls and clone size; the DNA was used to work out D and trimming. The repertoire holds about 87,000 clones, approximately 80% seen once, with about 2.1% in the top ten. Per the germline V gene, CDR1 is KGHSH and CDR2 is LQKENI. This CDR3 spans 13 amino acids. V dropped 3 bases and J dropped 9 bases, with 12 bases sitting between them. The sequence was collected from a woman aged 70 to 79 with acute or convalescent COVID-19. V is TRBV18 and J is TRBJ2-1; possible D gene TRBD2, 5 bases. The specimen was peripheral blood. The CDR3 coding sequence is TGTGCCAGCTCACCGTCGCGGGCAGGTGAGCAGTTCTTC. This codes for CASSPSRAGEQFF.